A single T cell receptor beta chain is shown here with its context. Its antigen is not known. Libraries were prepared by immunoSEQ multiplex PCR; TCRdb keeps only in-frame clonotypes and omits some of them. The repertoire consists of about 120,000 clones, with around 95% occurring once and the leading ten covering more than 2.5%. The ends were cut back, 2 bases at V and 4 bases at J, with 9 bases in the middle. Germline CDR1 reads MDHEN; CDR2 reads SYDVKM. This CDR3 comprises 13 residues. This entry comes from a study of graft-versus-host responses after intestinal transplantation. Across the study: The transplants performed in recipients were multivisceral, liver-intestinal, or isolated intestinal. Anti-thymocyte globulin induction, then tacrolimus and steroids for around three years, went to all recipients. Study-wide points: Ileal or blood samples showed some GvH clones first, and such clones were also found in recipient marrow. Individuals who had graft-donor T cell macrochimerism had allografts that showed high graft-versus-host to host-versus-graft clonal ratios.

This rearrangement joins TRBV28 to TRBJ2-7; maybe TRBD1 (5 bases). This TCR came from a human donor who received an intestinal transplant. The sequencing used unstimulated CD8+ T cells sorted from spleen or lymph node cells, collected before intestinal transplant. In DNA form, the CDR3 reads TGTGCCAGCAGTTTAAGGGGCAGGTACGAGCAGTACTTC. Protein product: CASSLRGRYEQYF. The full variable domain, completed using reference TRBV28 and TRBJ2-7, is DVKVTQSSRYLVKRTGEKVFLECVQDMDHENMFWYRQDPGLGLRLIYFSYDVKMKEKGDIPEGYSVSREKKERFSLILESASTNQTSMYLCASSLRGRYEQYFGPGTRLTVT.